Listed here are 30 T cell receptor beta chains from one sample, sequenced in a study of blood T cell repertoires in COVID-19. The method was immunoSEQ multiplex PCR; TCRdb's version includes in-frame clones alone and lacks a portion of them. This sample has roughly 230,000 clones, with over 75% found just once. Sequencing was performed on peripheral blood. These receptors originate from a human donor in a cohort sampled during active COVID-19.

The rearrangement links TRBV27 to TRBJ1-3; 8 bases are shared with TRBD1. The ends lost 5 bases at V and 2 bases at J; junction bases unmatched: 5. The CDR3 is 15 residues long. Germline-derived CDR1 and CDR2 are MNHEY and SMNVEV (reference sequence). The CDR3 nucleotides are TGTGCCAGCAGTCCCGGGACAGGAACTGGAAACACCATATATTTT. This encodes CASSPGTGTGNTIYF.

The V and J genes are TRBV5-1 and TRBJ1-3; D uncertain. In germline, CDR1 is SGHRS, CDR2 YFSETQ. Trimming shortened V by 0 bases and J by 0 bases, and 7 bases separated the two germline ends. This CDR3 has 15 amino acids. As DNA, the CDR3 is TGCGCCAGCAGCTTGGGGAGAGCCTCTGGAAACACCATATATTTT. Protein product: CASSLGRASGNTIYF.

The chain employs TRBV18 and TRBJ2-1; 9 positions match TRBD2. The CDR3 extends over 15 amino acids. J lost 7 bases, V lost 3 bases, and 7 bases had no gene match. Germline assignment: CDR1 KGHSH and CDR2 LQKENI. The CDR3 region has the DNA TGTGCCAGCTCACCGGCCTTAGCGGGAGTTAATGAGCAGTTCTTC. Its translation: CASSPALAGVNEQFF.

This chain joins TRBV12-3 or TRBV12-4 and TRBJ2-7, with D tentatively TRBD2 (5 bases). This CDR3 is built from 13 residues. V was shortened by 1 base and J by 5 bases, with 9 bases between the two germline ends. CDR3 amino acids: CASSLGVGNEQYF. CDR3 bases: TGTGCCAGCAGTTTAGGGGTCGGGAACGAGCAGTACTTC.

V and J are TRBV11-2 and TRBJ1-1; possibly TRBD1 for D (5 bases). Trimming cost V 8 bases and J 3 bases, with 13 bases left between them. The CDR3 totals 13 residues. CDR1 SGHAT and CDR2 FQNNGV come from the germline V gene. DNA of the CDR3: TGTGCCAGCGTTTGGGGGGTGGACACTGAAGCTTTCTTT. This sequence encodes CASVWGVDTEAFF.

V usage is TRBV27 and J usage is TRBJ2-7; 10 bases line up with TRBD2. Germline V lookup: CDR1 MNHEY, CDR2 SMNVEV (reference sequence). V trimming: 8 bases; J trimming: 2 bases; junction bases outside the gene matches: 9. This CDR3 comprises 15 residues. The CDR3 loop reads CASGVRLAGTYEQYF. The CDR3 nucleotides read TGTGCCAGCGGTGTAAGACTAGCGGGTACCTACGAGCAGTACTTC.

The chain has TRBV6-6 and TRBJ2-7; the match to TRBD1 covers 9 bases. The CDR3 totals 13 residues. The germline V gene encodes CDR1 MNHNY and CDR2 SVGAGI (reference sequence). V trimming: 6 bases; J trimming: 3 bases; junction bases outside the gene matches: 3. CDR3 DNA: TGTGCCAGCAGAGCGGGACAGGGCTACGAGCAGTACTTC. Its protein product is CASRAGQGYEQYF.

The chain has TRBV4-3 and TRBJ1-1; possibly TRBD1 for D (6 bases). The CDR3 consists of 15 residues. Germline loops: CDR1 LGHNA, CDR2 YSLEER. V was trimmed by 0 bases and J by 1 base, leaving 9 bases between them. Here the CDR3 DNA reads TGCGCCAGCAGCCAAGATCAGGGGCCGAACACTGAAGCTTTCTTT. Amino acids: CASSQDQGPNTEAFF.

The chain carries TRBV13 and TRBJ1-1; 8 bases map to TRBD1. V was pared by 5 bases and J by 1 base, with 6 bases of the junction left unmatched. Germline V gives CDR1 PRHDT, CDR2 FYEKMQ (reference sequence). CDR3 length: 15 amino acids. CDR3 protein: CASSNFGQGNTEAFF. The CDR3 bases are TGTGCCAGCAGCAATTTCGGACAGGGGAACACTGAAGCTTTCTTT. The full variable domain, its missing parts supplied by reference TRBV13 and TRBJ1-1, is AAGVIQSPRHLIKEKRETATLKCYPIPRHDTVYWYQQGPGQDPQFLISFYEKMQSDKGSIPDRFSAQQFSDYHSELNMSSLELGDSALYFCASSNFGQGNTEAFFGQGTRLTVV.

The chain combines TRBV11-2 with TRBJ2-7; 7 nucleotides agree with TRBD2. With 1 base clipped from V and 6 bases from J, the junction kept 0 bases outside the gene matches. The CDR3 has 12 amino acids. Looked up from germline, CDR1 is SGHAT and CDR2 is FQNNGV. The DNA for the CDR3 is TGTGCCAGCAGCTTAGGGGGGGGCGAGCAGTACTTC. This gives the protein CASSLGGGEQYF. Full variable domain (outside the CDR3, taken from reference TRBV11-2 and TRBJ2-7): EAGVAQSPRYKIIEKRQSVAFWCNPISGHATLYWYQQILGQGPKLLIQFQNNGVVDDSQLPKDRFSAERLKGVDSTLKIQPAKLEDSAVYLCASSLGGGEQYFGPGTRLTVT.

The chain carries TRBV5-6 and TRBJ1-4, with TRBD1 matching over 8 bases. Germline loops: CDR1 SGHDT, CDR2 YYEEEE. Unmatched junction bases numbered 5, after V lost 2 bases and J lost 8 bases. The CDR3 has 14 residues. The CDR3 reads CASSFRGPEEKLFF. CDR3 nucleotides: TGTGCCAGCAGCTTCAGGGGGCCGGAGGAAAAACTGTTTTTT.

This clone occurred once. V is TRBV7-2 and J is TRBJ2-2; D gene ambiguous. CDR3 size: 14 residues. The V gene's germline CDR1 is SGHTA and CDR2 FQGNSA. V was pared by 1 base and J by 4 bases, with 7 bases between. CDR3 in DNA: TGTGCCAGCAGCTTAGGAGGTATCACCGGGGAGCTGTTTTTT. The encoded protein is CASSLGGITGELFF.

The chain couples TRBV30 to TRBJ1-3, with a tentative D call TRBD1 (5 bases). The CDR3 consists of 12 residues. Trimming removed 5 bases from V and 4 bases from J, with 9 bases in between. Germline CDR1 GTSNPN, CDR2 SVGIG (reference sequence). CDR3 sequence: CAWSGLGNTIYF. CDR3 coding DNA: TGTGCCTGGTCAGGGTTGGGAAACACCATATATTTT.

V and J are TRBV28 and TRBJ2-5, with 8 bases aligning to TRBD1. CDR3 length: 14 residues. V was clipped by 8 bases and J by 5 bases; unmatched bases: 10. Germline V gives CDR1 MDHEN, CDR2 SYDVKM. CDR3 amino acids: CASGEDRVVETQYF. The CDR3 coding sequence is TGTGCCAGCGGCGAGGACAGGGTTGTGGAGACCCAGTACTTC.

This clone has only one observation. The chain links TRBV7-9 to TRBJ1-4; TRBD1 is a possible D gene (6 bases). CDR1 is SEHNR, CDR2 FQNEAQ, per germline (reference sequence). This CDR3 comprises 14 residues. V lost 2 bases and J lost 10, with 14 bases in between. The CDR3 reads CASSLPGAAGKLFF. CDR3 nucleotide sequence: TGTGCCAGCAGCTTACCAGGGGCGGCGGGAAAACTGTTTTTT.

The V gene is TRBV3-1 (or the pseudogene TRBV3-2), the J gene TRBJ1-2; 8 bases are a match to TRBD1. The CDR3 extends over 17 amino acids. Germline V lookup: CDR1 LGHDT, CDR2 YNNKEL (reference sequence). The J segment lost 7 bases and the V segment lost 5 bases, leaving 18 bases of the junction unmatched. The CDR3 region has the DNA TGTGCCAGCAGCTCTCGCTTCTCTGGACAGGGCGGAACTGGCTACACCTTC. Translated, it gives CASSSRFSGQGGTGYTF.

This chain connects TRBV4-3 to TRBJ1-4; D is possibly TRBD1 (5 bases). The length of the CDR3 is 15 residues. Germline V gene sequence: CDR1 LGHNA, CDR2 YSLEER. V was clipped by 0 bases and J by 8 bases, with 13 bases between them. This chain's CDR3 is CASSQDGMGREKLFF. The CDR3, as DNA: TGCGCCAGCAGCCAAGATGGAATGGGGCGGGAAAAACTGTTTTTT.

The J gene is TRBJ2-7, the V gene TRBV15; D is undetermined. Germline V gene lookup returns CDR1 LNHNV and CDR2 YYDKDF (reference sequence). The CDR3 covers 15 residues. Trimming pared 0 bases from V and 2 bases from J, leaving 11 bases between. CDR3 in DNA: TGTGCCACCAGCAGAGATCGGAGAGATACCTACGAGCAGTACTTC. Translated: CATSRDRRDTYEQYF.

The chain is built from TRBV6-5 and TRBJ1-2; TRBD1 agrees at 8 bases. CDR1 is MNHEY, CDR2 SVGAGI, per germline. This CDR3 comprises 15 residues. V lost 6 bases, J lost 4 bases, and 10 bases stayed unmatched. This CDR3 reads CASSARGDRSYGYTF. The CDR3 region has the DNA TGTGCCAGCAGCGCCCGGGGGGACAGGTCCTATGGCTACACCTTC.

The chain recombines TRBV2 with TRBJ2-7, with TRBD1 matching over 7 bases. With 8 bases clipped from V and 0 bases from J, the junction kept 13 bases outside the gene matches. CDR1 is SNHLY, CDR2 FYNNEI, per germline. This CDR3 spans 16 amino acids. Written as DNA, the CDR3 is TGTGCCAGCCCTCCCACCGAGACAGGGAACTCCTACGAGCAGTACTTC. This encodes CASPPTETGNSYEQYF.

The genes are TRBV5-6 and TRBJ1-1, with D unclear. Trimming cost V 0 bases and J 4 bases, with 19 bases left between them. The CDR3 consists of 17 residues. Looked up from germline, CDR1 is SGHDT and CDR2 is YYEEEE. The CDR3 is CASSLGHGWVMTTEAFF. CDR3 in DNA: TGTGCCAGCAGCTTGGGACACGGCTGGGTTATGACCACTGAAGCTTTCTTT.

The V gene is TRBV6-2 or TRBV6-3, the J gene TRBJ2-1; the D gene is possibly TRBD1 (6 bases). The germline CDR1 and CDR2 sequences are MNHEY and SVGEGT. V gave up 2 bases and J gave up 3 bases, with 14 bases separating them. The CDR3 spans 16 residues. The chain's CDR3 is CASSYPGTRIYNEQFF. The DNA of the CDR3 is TGTGCCAGCAGTTACCCCGGGACAAGGATCTACAATGAGCAGTTCTTC.

The J gene is TRBJ2-1, the V gene TRBV2; 8 bases match TRBD2. This CDR3 is built from 15 residues. Germline values: CDR1 SNHLY, CDR2 FYNNEI. Trimming took 6 bases from V and 0 from J; bases not matched to a gene: 4. Written as DNA, the CDR3 is TGTGCCAGCAGGATCAGCGGGAGCTCCTACAATGAGCAGTTCTTC. Translating gives CASRISGSSYNEQFF.

The chain joins TRBV7-8 to TRBJ2-1; 14 bases match TRBD2. Germline V gene data show CDR1 as SGHVS and CDR2 as FQNEAQ. J gave up 0 bases and V 5 bases, and 6 bases lay outside the gene matches. The CDR3 extends over 18 amino acids. The DNA for the CDR3 is TGTGCCAGCAGCCTGGGACTAGCGGGAGCGGGCTCCTACAATGAGCAGTTCTTC. The encoded protein is CASSLGLAGAGSYNEQFF.

The rearrangement links TRBV7-9 to TRBJ2-5; 7 bases agree with TRBD1. The ends lost 5 bases at V and 1 base at J; junction bases unmatched: 7. This CDR3 contains 15 residues. Germline V CDR1 and CDR2: SEHNR, FQNEAQ (reference sequence). CDR3 protein: CASSPGQDGQETQYF. CDR3 bases: TGTGCCAGCAGCCCTGGACAGGACGGCCAAGAGACCCAGTACTTC.

This chain connects TRBV10-3 to TRBJ2-7; 7 positions match TRBD2. J was trimmed by 2 bases and V by 2 bases; bases with no gene match: 3. Looked up from germline, CDR1 is ENHRY and CDR2 is SYGVKD. This CDR3 is 14 amino acids long. The CDR3 is CAISEAGTTYEQYF. The CDR3 DNA follows: TGTGCCATCAGTGAGGCGGGGACTACCTACGAGCAGTACTTC.

The chain couples TRBV7-9 to TRBJ1-1; 10 positions agree with TRBD1. Germline trimming cut 7 bases from V and 2 bases from J; bases unmatched to any gene: 10. CDR1 and CDR2 from the germline V gene are SEHNR and FQNEAQ (reference sequence). CDR3 length: 16 amino acids. CDR3 nucleotide sequence: TGTGCCAGCATCTTCCCGGACAGGGGGTTTAACACTGAAGCTTTCTTT. This translates into CASIFPDRGFNTEAFF.

The CDR3, as DNA: TGTGCCAGCAGTCTTCAGGTGGGAGTCTATGGCTACACCTTC. This encodes CASSLQVGVYGYTF. The chain combines TRBV28 with TRBJ1-2, with D hard to call. CDR3 length equals 14 residues. Germline-derived CDR1 and CDR2 are MDHEN and SYDVKM. Trimming removed 5 bases from V and 4 bases from J, with 14 bases in between.

V gene TRBV5-1 combines with J gene TRBJ1-4; tentatively, D is TRBD1 (6 bases). CDR1 and CDR2 (germline): SGHRS, YFSETQ. Trimming shortened V by 4 bases and J by 8 bases, and 15 bases separated the two germline ends. CDR3 length: 14 residues. The CDR3: CASSRNTGKEKLFF. The CDR3 DNA reads TGCGCCAGCAGCCGTAATACAGGGAAGGAAAAACTGTTTTTT.

This chain connects TRBV7-9 to TRBJ1-1; D uncertain. Germline V gene lookup returns CDR1 SEHNR and CDR2 FQNEAQ (reference sequence). The germline V and J ends were trimmed by 1 base and 10 bases, with 10 bases remaining between them. The CDR3 covers 12 residues. CDR3 bases: TGTGCCAGCAGCTTAGATAAGCGGGTAGCTTTCTTT. Its protein is CASSLDKRVAFF. The whole variable domain, filled in from reference TRBV7-9 and TRBJ1-1, reads DTGVSQNPRHKITKRGQNVTFRCDPISEHNRLYWYRQTLGQGPEFLTYFQNEAQLEKSRLLSDRFSAERPKGSFSTLEIQRTEQGDSAMYLCASSLDKRVAFFGQGTRLTVV.